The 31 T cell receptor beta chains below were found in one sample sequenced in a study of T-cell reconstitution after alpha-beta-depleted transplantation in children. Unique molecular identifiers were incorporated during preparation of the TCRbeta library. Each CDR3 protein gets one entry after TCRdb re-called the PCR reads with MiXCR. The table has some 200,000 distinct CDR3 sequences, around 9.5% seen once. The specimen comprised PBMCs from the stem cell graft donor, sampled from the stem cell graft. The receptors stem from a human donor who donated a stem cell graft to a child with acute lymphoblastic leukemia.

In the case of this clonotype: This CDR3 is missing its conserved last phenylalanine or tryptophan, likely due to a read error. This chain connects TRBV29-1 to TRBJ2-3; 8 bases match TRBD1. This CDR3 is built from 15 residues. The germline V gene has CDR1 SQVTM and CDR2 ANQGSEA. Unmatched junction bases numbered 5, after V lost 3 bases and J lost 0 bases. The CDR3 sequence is CSVDKGTGSTDTQYC. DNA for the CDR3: TGCAGCGTTGACAAGGGGACAGGCAGCACAGATACGCAGTATTGT.

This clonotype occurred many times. The CDR3 region is CASRKQGARREKLFF. CDR3 bases: TGTGCCAGCAGAAAACAGGGGGCCCGGCGAGAAAAACTGTTTTTT. This chain joins TRBV12-3 or TRBV12-4 and TRBJ1-4; 9 bases map to TRBD1. The CDR3 consists of 15 residues. J lost 8 bases, V lost 6 bases, and 10 bases had no gene match.

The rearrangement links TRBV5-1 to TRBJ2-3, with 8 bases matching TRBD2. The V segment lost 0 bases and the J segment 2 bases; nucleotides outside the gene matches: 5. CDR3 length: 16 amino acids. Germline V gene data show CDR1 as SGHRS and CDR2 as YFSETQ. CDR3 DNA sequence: TGCGCCAGCAGCTTGGATCTAGCGGGTCCCACAGATACGCAGTATTTT. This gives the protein CASSLDLAGPTDTQYF.

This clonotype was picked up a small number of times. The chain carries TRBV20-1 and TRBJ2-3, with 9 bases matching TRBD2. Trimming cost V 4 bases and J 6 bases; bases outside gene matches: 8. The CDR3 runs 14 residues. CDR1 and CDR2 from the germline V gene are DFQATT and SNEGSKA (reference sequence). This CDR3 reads CSAMGRGGFDTQYF. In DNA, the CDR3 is TGCAGTGCTATGGGGCGGGGGGGTTTTGATACGCAGTATTTT.

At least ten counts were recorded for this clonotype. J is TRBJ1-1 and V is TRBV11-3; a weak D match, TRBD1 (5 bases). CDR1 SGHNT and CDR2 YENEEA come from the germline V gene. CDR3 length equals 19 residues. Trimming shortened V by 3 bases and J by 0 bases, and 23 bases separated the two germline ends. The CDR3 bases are TGTGCCAGCAGCTTGGTGACAGACTCCATTCGTAGCATGAACACTGAAGCTTTCTTT. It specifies CASSLVTDSIRSMNTEAFF.

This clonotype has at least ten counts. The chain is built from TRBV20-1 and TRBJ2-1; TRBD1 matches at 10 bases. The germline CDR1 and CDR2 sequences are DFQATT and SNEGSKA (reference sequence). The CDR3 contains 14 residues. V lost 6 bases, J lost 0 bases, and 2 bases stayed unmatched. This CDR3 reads CSARTGGSYNEQFF. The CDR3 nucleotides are TGCAGTGCGCGGACAGGGGGCTCCTACAATGAGCAGTTCTTC.

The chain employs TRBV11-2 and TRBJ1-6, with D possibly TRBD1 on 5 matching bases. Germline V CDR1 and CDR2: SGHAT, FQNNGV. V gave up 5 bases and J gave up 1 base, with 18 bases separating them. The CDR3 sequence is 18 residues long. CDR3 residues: CASSLRGRDPSYNSPLHF. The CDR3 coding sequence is TGTGCCAGCAGCCTACGGGGCAGGGACCCGTCCTATAATTCACCCCTCCACTTT.

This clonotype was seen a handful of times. This chain's CDR3 is CSATAQGGGETQYF. DNA of the CDR3: TGCAGTGCTACTGCACAGGGGGGTGGAGAGACCCAGTACTTC. The chain links TRBV20-1 to TRBJ2-5, with TRBD1 identical over 8 bases. The CDR3 has 14 residues. The trim removed 4 bases at V and 4 bases at J, leaving 8 bases unmatched. Germline V lookup: CDR1 DFQATT, CDR2 SNEGSKA (reference sequence).

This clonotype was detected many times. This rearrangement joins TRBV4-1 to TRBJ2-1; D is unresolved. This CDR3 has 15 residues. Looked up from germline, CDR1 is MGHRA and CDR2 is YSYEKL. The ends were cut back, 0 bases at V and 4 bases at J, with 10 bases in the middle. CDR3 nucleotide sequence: TGCGCCAGCAGCCAAGAACCGGCGAGATACAATGAGCAGTTCTTC. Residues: CASSQEPARYNEQFF.

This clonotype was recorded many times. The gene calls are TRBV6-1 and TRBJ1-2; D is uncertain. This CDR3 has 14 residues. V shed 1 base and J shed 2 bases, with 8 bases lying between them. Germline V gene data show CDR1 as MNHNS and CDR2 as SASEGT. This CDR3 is CASSEGTVNYGYTF. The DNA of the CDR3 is TGTGCCAGCAGTGAAGGGACGGTGAACTATGGCTACACCTTC.

The CDR3 nucleotides are TGCAGTGCCTCACCAAGGGACAGGAGACACAAAAACATTCAGTACTTC. It encodes CSASPRDRRHKNIQYF. The V and J genes are TRBV20-1 and TRBJ2-4, with TRBD1 matching over 8 bases. Germline V CDR1 and CDR2: DFQATT, SNEGSKA (reference sequence). There are 16 residues in the CDR3. J was trimmed by 3 bases and V by 6 bases; bases with no gene match: 13.

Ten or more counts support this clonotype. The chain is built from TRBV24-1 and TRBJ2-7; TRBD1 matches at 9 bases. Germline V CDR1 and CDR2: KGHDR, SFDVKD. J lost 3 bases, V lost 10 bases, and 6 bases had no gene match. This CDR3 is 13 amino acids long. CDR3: CATGRDRVYEQYF. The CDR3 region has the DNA TGTGCCACAGGCCGGGACAGGGTCTACGAGCAGTACTTC.

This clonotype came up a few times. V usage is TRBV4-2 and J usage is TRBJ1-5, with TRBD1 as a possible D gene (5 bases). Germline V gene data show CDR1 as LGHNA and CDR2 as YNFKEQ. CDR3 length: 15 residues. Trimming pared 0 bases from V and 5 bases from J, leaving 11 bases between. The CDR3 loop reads CASSQDGAGYQPQHF. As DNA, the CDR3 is TGTGCCAGCAGCCAAGATGGGGCAGGCTATCAGCCCCAGCATTTT.

This CDR3 is CATNLGLAESTDTQYF. Here the CDR3 DNA reads TGTGCCACCAACCTCGGACTAGCGGAAAGCACAGATACGCAGTATTTT. The genes are TRBV15 and TRBJ2-3; 10 nucleotides match TRBD2. The CDR3 consists of 16 residues. Germline trimming cut 7 bases from V and 0 bases from J; bases unmatched to any gene: 7. Germline V lookup: CDR1 LNHNV, CDR2 YYDKDF (reference sequence).

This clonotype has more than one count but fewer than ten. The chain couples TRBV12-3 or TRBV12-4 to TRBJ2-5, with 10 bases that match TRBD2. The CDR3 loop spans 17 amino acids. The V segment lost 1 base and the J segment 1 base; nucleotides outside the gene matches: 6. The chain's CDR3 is CASSLDRLAGGQETQYF. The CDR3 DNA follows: TGTGCCAGCAGTTTAGATCGACTAGCGGGCGGCCAAGAGACCCAGTACTTC.

This CDR3 reads CASSGSSVNEQFF. The CDR3 region has the DNA TGTGCCAGCAGCGGGAGTAGCGTCAATGAGCAGTTCTTC. The gene calls are TRBV6-1 and TRBJ2-1; possibly TRBD2 for D (6 bases). Trimming shortened V by 6 bases and J by 6 bases, and 12 bases separated the two germline ends. The CDR3 runs 13 residues. Germline lookup yields CDR1 MNHNS and CDR2 SASEGT.

Written as DNA, the CDR3 is TGTGCCAGCAGCTTATTGACCGGGACGGACGCCTACGAGCAGTACTTC. Translating it yields CASSLLTGTDAYEQYF. V gene TRBV7-2 combines with J gene TRBJ2-7; perhaps D is TRBD1 or TRBD2 (5 bases each). V lost 2 bases and J lost 2, with 16 bases in between. This CDR3 is built from 16 residues. Germline CDR1 SGHTA, CDR2 FQGNSA.

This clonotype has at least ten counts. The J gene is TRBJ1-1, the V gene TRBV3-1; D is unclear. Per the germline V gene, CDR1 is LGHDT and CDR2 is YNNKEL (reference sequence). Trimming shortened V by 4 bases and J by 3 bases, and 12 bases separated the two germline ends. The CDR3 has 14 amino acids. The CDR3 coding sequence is TGTGCCAGCAGCCTCACCGGGCTCTACACTGAAGCTTTCTTT. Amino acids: CASSLTGLYTEAFF.

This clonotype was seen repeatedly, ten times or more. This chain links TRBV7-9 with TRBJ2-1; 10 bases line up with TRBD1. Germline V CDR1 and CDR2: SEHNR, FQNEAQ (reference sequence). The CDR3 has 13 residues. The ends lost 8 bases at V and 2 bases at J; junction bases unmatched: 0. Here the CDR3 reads CASGTGAYNEQFF. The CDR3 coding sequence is TGTGCCAGCGGGACAGGGGCCTACAATGAGCAGTTCTTC.

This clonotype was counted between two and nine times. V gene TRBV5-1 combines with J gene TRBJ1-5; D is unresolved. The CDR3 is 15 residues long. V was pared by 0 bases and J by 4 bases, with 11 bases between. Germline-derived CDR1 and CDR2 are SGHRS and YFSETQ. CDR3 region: CASSLGAEANQPQHF. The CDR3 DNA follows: TGCGCCAGCAGCTTGGGGGCAGAAGCAAATCAGCCCCAGCATTTT.

CDR3 coding DNA: TGCGCCAGCAGTTCCGAGGAGCTAGGCTATGGCTACACCTTC. The encoded protein is CASSSEELGYGYTF. This chain connects TRBV5-1 to TRBJ1-2, with no clear D. The CDR3 runs 14 residues. Germline lookup yields CDR1 SGHRS and CDR2 YFSETQ. V was trimmed by 5 bases and J by 4 bases, leaving 15 bases between them.

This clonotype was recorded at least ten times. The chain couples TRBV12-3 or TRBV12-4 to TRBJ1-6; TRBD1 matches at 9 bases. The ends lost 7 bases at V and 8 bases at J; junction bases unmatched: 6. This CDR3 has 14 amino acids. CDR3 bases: TGTGCCAGCACTCTCACAGGGGGCCATTCACCCCTCCACTTT. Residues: CASTLTGGHSPLHF.

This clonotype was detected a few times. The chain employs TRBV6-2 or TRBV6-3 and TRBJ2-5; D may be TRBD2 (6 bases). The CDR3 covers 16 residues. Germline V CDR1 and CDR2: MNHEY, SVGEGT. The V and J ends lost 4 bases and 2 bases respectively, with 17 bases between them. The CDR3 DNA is TGTGCCAGCAGTTCTCCCCCTGGTCGGGGGCAAGAGACCCAGTACTTC. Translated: CASSSPPGRGQETQYF.

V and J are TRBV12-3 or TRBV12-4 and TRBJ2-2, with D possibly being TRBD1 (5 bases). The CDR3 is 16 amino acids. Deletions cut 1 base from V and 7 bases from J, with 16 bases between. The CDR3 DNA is TGTGCCAGCAGTTTAGTTCTGGGGCCGGATGGCGGGGAGCTGTTTTTT. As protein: CASSLVLGPDGGELFF.

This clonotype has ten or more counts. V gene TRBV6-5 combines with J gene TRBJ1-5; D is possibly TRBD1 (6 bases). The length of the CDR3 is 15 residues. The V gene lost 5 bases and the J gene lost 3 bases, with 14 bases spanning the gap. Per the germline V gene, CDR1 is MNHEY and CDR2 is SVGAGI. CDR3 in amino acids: CASSPTRDNNQPQHF. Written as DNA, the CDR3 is TGTGCCAGCAGTCCAACCCGGGACAACAATCAGCCCCAGCATTTT.

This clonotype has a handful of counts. CDR3 bases: TGTGCCAGCAGAACAGGGCCTTCAAGCACAGATACGCAGTATTTT. Amino acid sequence: CASRTGPSSTDTQYF. The rearrangement joins TRBV2 to TRBJ2-3; D possibly corresponds to TRBD1 (6 bases). The V end was cut by 6 bases, the J end by 0 bases, with 13 bases between. The CDR3 totals 15 residues. The germline V gene encodes CDR1 SNHLY and CDR2 FYNNEI.

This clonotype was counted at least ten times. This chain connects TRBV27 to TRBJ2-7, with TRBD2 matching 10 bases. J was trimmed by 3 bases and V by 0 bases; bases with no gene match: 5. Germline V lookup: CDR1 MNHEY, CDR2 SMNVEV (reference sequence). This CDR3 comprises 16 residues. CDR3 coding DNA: TGTGCCAGCAGTTTATCGGTTAGCGGGGGGCTCTACGAGCAGTACTTC. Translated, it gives CASSLSVSGGLYEQYF.

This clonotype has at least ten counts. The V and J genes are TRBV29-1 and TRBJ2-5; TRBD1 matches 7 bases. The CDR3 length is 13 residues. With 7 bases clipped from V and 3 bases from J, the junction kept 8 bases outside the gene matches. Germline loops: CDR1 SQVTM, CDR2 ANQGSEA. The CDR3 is CSARPGTEETQYF. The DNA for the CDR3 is TGCAGCGCCCGTCCCGGGACAGAAGAGACCCAGTACTTC.

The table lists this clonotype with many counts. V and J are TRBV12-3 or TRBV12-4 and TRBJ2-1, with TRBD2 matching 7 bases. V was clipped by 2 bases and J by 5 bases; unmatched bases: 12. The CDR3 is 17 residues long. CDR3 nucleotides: TGTGCCAGCAGTTTACGGCTAGCGGAGGGTCCAAACAATGAGCAGTTCTTC. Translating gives CASSLRLAEGPNNEQFF.

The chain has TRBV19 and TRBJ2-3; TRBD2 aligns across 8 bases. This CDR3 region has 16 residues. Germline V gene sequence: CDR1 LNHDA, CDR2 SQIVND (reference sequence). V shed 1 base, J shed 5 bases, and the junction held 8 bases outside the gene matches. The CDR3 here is CASSIGSGGAVDTQYF. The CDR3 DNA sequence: TGTGCCAGTAGTATAGGGTCCGGGGGGGCCGTAGATACGCAGTATTTT.

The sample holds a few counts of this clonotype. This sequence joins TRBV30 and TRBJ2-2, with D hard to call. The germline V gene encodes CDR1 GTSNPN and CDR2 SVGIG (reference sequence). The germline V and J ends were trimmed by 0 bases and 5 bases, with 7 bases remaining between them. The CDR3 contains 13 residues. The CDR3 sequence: CAWSVPRTGELFF. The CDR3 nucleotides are TGTGCCTGGAGTGTCCCTCGGACCGGGGAGCTGTTTTTT.